Shown below are 29 T cell receptor beta chains from a single sample sequenced in a study of multiple sclerosis patients with progressive multifocal leukoencephalopathy. Described time point: before natalizumab initiation. Clones were sequenced by immunoSEQ multiplex PCR, and TCRdb holds only the in-frame ones, with some missing. This table has 25,000 to 30,000 clones, more than 75% appearing once. Material for sequencing was PBMCs. Receptor source: a human donor with multiple sclerosis.

The V call is TRBV11-1, the J call TRBJ1-2; D is unresolved. The V and J ends lost 5 bases and 4 bases respectively, with 20 bases between them. Germline CDR1 is SGHAT and CDR2 is FQDESV (reference sequence). The CDR3 has 16 residues. The CDR3 region has the DNA TGTGCCAGCAGCCCACGATGGGTCCCCGGTGGCTATGGCTACACCTTC. Residues: CASSPRWVPGGYGYTF.

This chain uses TRBV29-1 with TRBJ2-5; weak D call: TRBD2 (5 bases). V lost 3 bases to trimming and J lost 4 bases, with 12 bases between them. The CDR3 covers 13 residues. The germline CDR1 and CDR2 sequences are SQVTM and ANQGSEA. The CDR3 spells CSVDEGLPETQYF. The CDR3 DNA reads TGCAGCGTTGATGAGGGCTTACCAGAGACCCAGTACTTC.

This clone was seen a single time. The chain employs TRBV7-9 and TRBJ2-6, with 7 bases fitting TRBD1. Germline V lookup: CDR1 SEHNR, CDR2 FQNEAQ (reference sequence). The CDR3 totals 15 residues. With V trimmed by 5 bases and J by 2 bases, 3 bases remained unmatched. The CDR3 sequence: CASSVTGAGANVLTF. Here the CDR3 DNA reads TGTGCCAGCAGCGTTACAGGGGCTGGGGCCAACGTCCTGACTTTC.

The gene calls are TRBV7-7 and TRBJ2-2; perhaps D is TRBD1 or TRBD2 (5 bases each). Germline loops: CDR1 SSHAT, CDR2 FNYEAQ (reference sequence). This CDR3 has 14 residues. V shed 4 bases and J shed 2 bases, with 8 bases lying between them. The CDR3 region has the DNA TGTGCCAGCAGCTGGGACCTCAACACCGGGGAGCTGTTTTTT. It specifies CASSWDLNTGELFF.

V gene TRBV6-5 combines with J gene TRBJ1-2, with 7 bases matching TRBD1. The V gene end was trimmed by 6 bases and the J gene end by 5 bases; junction bases not matched to a gene: 6. The CDR3 is 13 residues long. Germline V CDR1 and CDR2: MNHEY, SVGAGI. CDR3 DNA: TGTGCCAGCAGCCCGACAGGGCTATATGGCTACACCTTC. Translating gives CASSPTGLYGYTF.

V usage is TRBV18 and J usage is TRBJ2-7; 10 nucleotides match TRBD2. Germline CDR1 reads KGHSH; CDR2 reads LQKENI. Germline trimming cut 5 bases from V and 3 bases from J; bases unmatched to any gene: 4. The CDR3 is 14 amino acids. The CDR3 sequence is CASSSIAGGYEQYF. DNA of the CDR3: TGTGCCAGCTCATCGATAGCGGGGGGCTACGAGCAGTACTTC.

V usage is TRBV14 and J usage is TRBJ1-2; the D is unclear. CDR1 is SGHDN, CDR2 FVKESK, per germline. CDR3 length: 14 amino acids. The ends were cut back, 0 bases at V and 10 bases at J, with 15 bases in the middle. The chain's CDR3 is CASSQEVRQSAYTF. The CDR3 nucleotides read TGTGCCAGCAGCCAAGAGGTACGACAATCGGCCTACACCTTC.

The chain carries TRBV10-3 and TRBJ1-1, with unresolved D. CDR3 size: 14 residues. Germline V gives CDR1 ENHRY, CDR2 SYGVKD. Trimming cost V 7 bases and J 1 base, with 13 bases left between them. The CDR3 coding sequence is TGTGCCATCAAGCCCCATACAAAGAACACTGAAGCTTTCTTT. It yields the protein CAIKPHTKNTEAFF.

This chain links TRBV5-6 with TRBJ2-5; D not certain. The J call may be mistaken, given a closer DNA end match to TRBJ2-7. This CDR3 comprises 11 residues. Germline V gene sequence: CDR1 SGHDT, CDR2 YYEEEE. This CDR3 reads CASSASYEQYF. As DNA, the CDR3 is TGTGCCAGCAGCGCCTCCTACGAGCAGTACTTC.

The chain links TRBV29-1 to TRBJ2-7; D might be TRBD1 (5 bases). Per germline, CDR1 SQVTM and CDR2 ANQGSEA. This CDR3 region has 12 residues. Trimming left V 3 bases short and J 3 bases short, with 9 bases between. CDR3 coding DNA: TGCAGCGTTGATCAGGGTGACTACGAGCAGTACTTC. Residues: CSVDQGDYEQYF.

The V and J genes are TRBV5-1 and TRBJ1-1; TRBD1 is a possible D gene (6 bases). This CDR3 is 16 amino acids long. V lost 4 bases and J 1 base, leaving 17 bases between the germline ends. Germline values: CDR1 SGHRS, CDR2 YFSETQ. DNA of the CDR3: TGCGCCAGCAGCGTATTACAGGGTTGGGGGAACACTGAAGCTTTCTTT. This translates into CASSVLQGWGNTEAFF.

The chain recombines TRBV9 with TRBJ1-3; no reliable D call. Between the trimmed V and J ends, which lost 0 bases and 0 bases, there was a span of 16 bases. The CDR3 spans 18 residues. Per germline, CDR1 SGDLS and CDR2 YYNGEE. The CDR3 spells CASSVGAGHTASGNTIYF. The CDR3 DNA is TGTGCCAGCAGCGTAGGGGCAGGCCATACCGCCTCTGGAAACACCATATATTTT.

The V call is TRBV5-4, the J call TRBJ2-1; 12 nucleotides line up with TRBD1. The V gene end was trimmed by 1 base and the J gene end by 4 bases; junction bases not matched to a gene: 6. The CDR3 runs to 17 residues. CDR1 and CDR2 from the germline V gene are SGHNT and YYREEE (reference sequence). The DNA for the CDR3 is TGTGCCAGCAGCTTGTTGGGACAGGGGGCCCTTTACAATGAGCAGTTCTTC. This translates into CASSLLGQGALYNEQFF.

This rearrangement joins TRBV6-6 to TRBJ2-7; possibly TRBD2 for D (6 bases). The CDR3 is 13 residues long. Trimming removed 7 bases from V and 2 bases from J, with 12 bases in between. Per the germline V gene, CDR1 is MNHNY and CDR2 is SVGAGI (reference sequence). CDR3 in DNA: TGTGCCAGCAAGTTGGAGGGGCCCTACGAGCAGTACTTC. Its protein is CASKLEGPYEQYF.

The chain is built from TRBV28 and TRBJ2-1; 7 bases align to TRBD1. The CDR3 is 14 amino acids. Trimming removed 3 bases from V and 8 bases from J; junction bases left unmatched: 7. Germline V gene data show CDR1 as MDHEN and CDR2 as SYDVKM. CDR3 coding DNA: TGTGCCAGCAGTTTCGTGGCAGGGACAGATGAGCAGTTCTTC. It yields the protein CASSFVAGTDEQFF.

This clone came up a few times. The CDR3 DNA reads as TGTGCCAGCAGTTACATAGGGGGAACTGAAGCTTTCTTT. Protein product: CASSYIGGTEAFF. This chain connects TRBV6-5 to TRBJ1-1; tentative D call: TRBD1 (6 bases). Trimming cost V 2 bases and J 5 bases, with 9 bases left between them. The CDR3 sequence is 13 residues long. The V gene's germline CDR1 is MNHEY and CDR2 SVGAGI.

This clone was observed once. This chain connects TRBV4-1 to TRBJ2-7, with 7 bases matching TRBD2. Germline CDR1 is MGHRA and CDR2 is YSYEKL. V dropped 0 bases and J dropped 5; count of bases not matched to a gene: 4. The CDR3 spans 14 residues. The chain's CDR3 is CASSQDGRDHEQYF. For the CDR3, the DNA is TGCGCCAGCAGCCAAGATGGGAGGGACCACGAGCAGTACTTC.

J is TRBJ1-1 and V is TRBV10-2, with D perhaps TRBD1 (5 bases). The V end lost 2 bases, the J end lost 6 bases, and 13 bases lay between the germline ends. Germline values: CDR1 WSHSY, CDR2 SAAADI. CDR3 length: 14 amino acids. CDR3 nucleotides: TGCGCCAGCAGTGAGGCGCAGGGAGTCTCTGAAGCTTTCTTT. Translation gives CASSEAQGVSEAFF.

This clone occurred once. The chain recombines TRBV4-2 with TRBJ1-1, with D unresolved. The germline gives CDR1 LGHNA, CDR2 YNFKEQ. Trimming shortened V by 4 bases and J by 4 bases, and 10 bases separated the two germline ends. The CDR3 runs to 13 residues. CDR3 residues: CASSLKRGTEAFF. CDR3 bases: TGTGCCAGCAGCCTTAAACGGGGCACTGAAGCTTTCTTT.

Regarding this clone: Relative to the germline gene, one junction end is altered; a read error may explain this. The chain is built from TRBV4-1 and TRBJ1-1; 7 bases fit TRBD1. The CDR3 length is 15 residues. Germline CDR1 and CDR2: MGHRA and YSYEKL. The CDR3 nucleotides read TGCGCCGGCAGCCGGACCGGGACAGCGAACACTGAAGCTTTCTTT. It yields the protein CAGSRTGTANTEAFF.

The gene calls are TRBV6-1 and TRBJ1-2; no clear D. Germline lookup yields CDR1 MNHNS and CDR2 SASEGT. V gave up 1 base and J gave up 0 bases, with 12 bases separating them. The CDR3 is 16 amino acids. CDR3 region: CASSEGGAGANYGYTF. CDR3 nucleotide sequence: TGTGCCAGCAGTGAAGGGGGTGCGGGAGCTAACTATGGCTACACCTTC.

The CDR3 sequence is CASTPPGQSNTGELFF. DNA for the CDR3: TGTGCCAGTACCCCCCCGGGACAGTCGAACACCGGGGAGCTGTTTTTT. This rearrangement joins TRBV19 to TRBJ2-2; TRBD1 matches at 7 bases. This CDR3 has 16 residues. Germline trimming cut 7 bases from V and 0 bases from J; bases unmatched to any gene: 8. Germline V gives CDR1 LNHDA, CDR2 SQIVND (reference sequence).

The chain recombines TRBV5-1 with TRBJ1-1; D is undetermined. This CDR3 has 17 residues. V was clipped by 0 bases and J by 1 base, with 16 bases between them. CDR1 SGHRS and CDR2 YFSETQ come from the germline V gene. This chain's CDR3 is CASSLEGGGRANTEAFF. DNA of the CDR3: TGCGCCAGCAGCTTGGAGGGCGGAGGGAGGGCGAACACTGAAGCTTTCTTT.

The chain couples TRBV7-2 to TRBJ2-3, with 7 bases matching TRBD2. The ends lost 2 bases at V and 1 base at J; junction bases unmatched: 3. This CDR3 has 15 amino acids. Germline lookup yields CDR1 SGHTA and CDR2 FQGNSA. CDR3 sequence: CASSLRRGGTDTQYF. As DNA, the CDR3 is TGTGCCAGCAGCTTAAGACGGGGGGGCACAGATACGCAGTATTTT.

This clone was detected once. The chain employs TRBV5-1 and TRBJ1-1, with a tentative D call TRBD1 (5 bases). V lost 4 bases and J 4 bases, leaving 20 bases between the germline ends. The CDR3 covers 16 residues. Germline V gene data show CDR1 as SGHRS and CDR2 as YFSETQ. The CDR3 reads CASSETTGRESTEAFF. CDR3 in DNA: TGCGCCAGCAGCGAAACTACGGGGCGGGAAAGCACTGAAGCTTTCTTT.

V and J are TRBV6-5 and TRBJ1-5, with D possibly TRBD1 on 6 matching bases. Trimming stripped 4 bases from V and 4 bases from J, with 8 bases between. The CDR3 has 13 amino acids. Germline V lookup: CDR1 MNHEY, CDR2 SVGAGI. The CDR3 sequence: CASSSQGNQPQHF. The CDR3 DNA reads TGTGCCAGCAGTTCACAGGGAAATCAGCCCCAGCATTTT.

To note about this clone: In the same sample, other DNA sequences code for this CDR3. The chain joins TRBV5-4 to TRBJ1-2; 10 bases align to TRBD1. The V gene's germline CDR1 is SGHNT and CDR2 YYREEE (reference sequence). There are 14 residues in the CDR3. The V and J ends lost 4 bases and 7 bases, in that order; junction bases with no gene match: 7. CDR3 sequence: CASSLGTGAGGYTF. The CDR3 DNA reads TGTGCCAGCAGCCTAGGGACAGGGGCGGGTGGCTACACCTTC.

The V call is TRBV9, the J call TRBJ2-1; 7 bases agree with TRBD1. Germline V gene data show CDR1 as SGDLS and CDR2 as YYNGEE. This CDR3 has 15 amino acids. V was pared by 4 bases and J by 2 bases, with 6 bases of the junction left unmatched. The CDR3 sequence: CASSRGDRPYNEQFF. The CDR3 nucleotides are TGTGCCAGCAGCCGAGGGGACAGACCCTACAATGAGCAGTTCTTC. Filled out from reference TRBV9 and TRBJ2-1, the complete variable domain reads DSGVTQTPKHLITATGQRVTLRCSPRSGDLSVYWYQQSLDQGLQFLIQYYNGEERAKGNILERFSAQQFPDLHSELNLSSLELGDSALYFCASSRGDRPYNEQFFGPGTRLTVL.

V is TRBV4-1 and J is TRBJ2-7; D gene uncertain. This CDR3 has 15 residues. Germline CDR1 and CDR2: MGHRA and YSYEKL. The ends were cut back, 0 bases at V and 0 bases at J, with 9 bases in the middle. The CDR3: CASSQDIARSYEQYF. The CDR3 DNA is TGCGCCAGCAGCCAAGATATTGCCCGCTCCTACGAGCAGTACTTC.